The clone carrying this T cell receptor beta chain was picked up a small number of times. Its antigen is as yet unknown. Germline CDR1 and CDR2: KGHSH and LQKENI. With 3 bases removed from V and 4 bases from J, the gap between germline ends came to 9 bases. The length of the CDR3 is 13 residues. This sample was included in a study of beta chain features in type 1 diabetes. Expressed TCRB transcripts were sequenced, since all the RNA that had been isolated was reverse transcribed. Naive, central memory and regulatory T cell samples yielded roughly 3.6 million reads on average. Method: immunoSEQ multiplex PCR; TCRdb's copy keeps in-frame clones and lacks some. There are 350,000 to 450,000 clones in the sample; around 15% occur only once, and roughly 0.019% lies in the top ten. The study, taken as a whole, reports: Across patients, naive, central memory and Treg TCRB repertoires exhibited apparently greater similarity than was observed across healthy donors. Although PCR might favor shorter templates, it would do so equally in patients and controls.

This clonotype was sampled from a young woman in good health. The sample taken for sequencing was naive CD4+ T cells from blood. The chain carries TRBV18 and TRBJ1-2; D not resolved. DNA for the CDR3: TGTGCCAGCTCACCTACTGGAGTCTATGGCTACACCTTC. Its translation is CASSPTGVYGYTF. Filled out from reference TRBV18 and TRBJ1-2, the complete variable domain reads NAGVMQNPRHLVRRRGQEARLRCSPMKGHSHVYWYRQLPEEGLKFMVYLQKENIIDESGMPKERFSAEFPKEGPSILRIQQVVRGDSAAYFCASSPTGVYGYTFGSGTRLTVV.